This T cell receptor (beta chain) was identified during a study of blood T cell repertoires in COVID-19. This clone has a single count. The germline CDR1 and CDR2 sequences are SGDLS and YYNGEE. V gave up 1 base and J gave up 0 bases; unmatched junction bases: 9. The CDR3 sequence is 17 residues long. The authors' processing: Estimation of nucleated cell counts was performed using reference gene primer amplification. Produced via immunoSEQ multiplex PCR; TCRdb's table is partial and in-frame only. V and J calls and clone size follow that table, whereas D and trimming were derived from the DNA. In the table there are roughly 230,000 clones, approximately 85% of which are singletons.

This clonotype was obtained from a man aged 45-60 years with acute or convalescent COVID-19. The J gene is TRBJ1-1, the V gene TRBV9; TRBD1 agrees at 7 bases. The sample comprised peripheral blood. CDR3 sequence reads: CASSVSTGAYMNTEAFF. CDR3 DNA: TGTGCCAGCAGCGTATCCACAGGGGCCTACATGAACACTGAAGCTTTCTTT.